One and the same sample provided the 29 T cell receptor beta chains below, sequenced in a study of blood T cell repertoires in COVID-19. Sequencing was performed with immunoSEQ multiplex PCR; in TCRdb, only in-frame clones are kept and a portion is missing. The sample has 200,000 to 250,000 clones, approximately 86% seen once. Specimen: peripheral blood. The receptors come from a woman over 75 with acute or convalescent COVID-19.

The chain combines TRBV28 with TRBJ1-1; D possibly corresponds to TRBD1 (5 bases). From germline, CDR1 is MDHEN and CDR2 SYDVKM. The CDR3 spans 14 residues. Trimming cost V 3 bases and J 6 bases, with 14 bases left between them. The CDR3 DNA follows: TGTGCCAGCAGTTTCGGGGGGATCAGGCCTGAAGCTTTCTTT. It encodes CASSFGGIRPEAFF. The complete variable domain, with remaining parts taken from reference TRBV28 and TRBJ1-1, reads DVKVTQSSRYLVKRTGEKVFLECVQDMDHENMFWYRQDPGLGLRLIYFSYDVKMKEKGDIPEGYSVSREKKERFSLILESASTNQTSMYLCASSFGGIRPEAFFGQGTRLTVV.

This chain joins TRBV12-3 or TRBV12-4 and TRBJ1-2; 8 nucleotides align to TRBD1. This CDR3 spans 13 amino acids. V lost 5 bases to trimming and J lost 7 bases; unmatched junction nucleotides: 6. The CDR3 DNA reads as TGTGCCAGCAGTAAGGACAGGGCGCGTGGCTACACCTTC. It encodes CASSKDRARGYTF.

This clone was seen once. This chain links TRBV7-3 with TRBJ2-3; 8 nucleotides align to TRBD2. The CDR3 covers 15 residues. Germline CDR1 reads SGHTA; CDR2 reads FQGTGA. Trimming took 2 bases from V and 2 from J; bases not matched to a gene: 3. CDR3 coding DNA: TGTGCCAGCAGCTTACAAGCGGGGGTCACAGATACGCAGTATTTT. This encodes CASSLQAGVTDTQYF.

V is TRBV7-2 and J is TRBJ2-3, with TRBD1 identical over 10 bases. The CDR3 loop spans 15 amino acids. After removal of 5 bases from V and 4 bases from J, the junction contained 6 bases not matched to a gene. Germline V gene lookup returns CDR1 SGHTA and CDR2 FQGNSA. The CDR3: CASSPGGQGSDTQYF. The CDR3 nucleotides read TGTGCCAGCAGCCCGGGGGGACAGGGGTCAGATACGCAGTATTTT.

This chain connects TRBV7-2 to TRBJ2-2; TRBD1 is a possible D gene (5 bases). Trimming took off 2 bases at V and 0 bases at J, with 10 bases between the two ends. This CDR3 spans 16 amino acids. Germline CDR1 and CDR2: SGHTA and FQGNSA. The CDR3 DNA sequence: TGTGCCAGCAGCTTAATGGCAGGGACGAACACCGGGGAGCTGTTTTTT. It codes for CASSLMAGTNTGELFF.

V usage is TRBV5-1 and J usage is TRBJ1-3; possible D gene TRBD1, 5 bases. Germline lookup yields CDR1 SGHRS and CDR2 YFSETQ. The CDR3 sequence is 14 residues long. V lost 0 bases, J lost 6 bases, and 10 bases lay in between. The DNA of the CDR3 is TGCGCCAGCAGCTTGGGACAGCCCGTAAACACCATATATTTT. Amino acid sequence: CASSLGQPVNTIYF.

The rearrangement joins TRBV5-4 to TRBJ2-2, with 8 bases fitting TRBD1. This CDR3 region has 15 residues. V shed 1 base and J 6 bases; nucleotides not matched to a gene: 5. Germline assignment: CDR1 SGHNT and CDR2 YYREEE (reference sequence). CDR3 amino acids: CASSLRQGTAGELFF. Here the CDR3 DNA reads TGTGCCAGCAGCTTGAGACAGGGGACCGCCGGGGAGCTGTTTTTT.

The rearrangement uses TRBV25-1 and TRBJ1-4, with D uncertain. CDR1 is MGHDK and CDR2 is SYGVNS in the germline V gene. Trimming took off 5 bases at V and 3 bases at J, with 13 bases between the two ends. This CDR3 has 15 amino acids. CDR3 residues: CASSLRGAANEKLFF. The CDR3 bases are TGTGCCAGCAGTTTACGAGGTGCAGCTAATGAAAAACTGTTTTTT.

This chain connects TRBV19 to TRBJ2-3; D ambiguous. The germline CDR1 and CDR2 sequences are LNHDA and SQIVND (reference sequence). The length of the CDR3 is 13 residues. V gave up 7 bases and J gave up 7 bases, with 15 bases separating them. Written as DNA, the CDR3 is TGTGCCAGTACTACCGAGTCACCACATACGCAGTATTTT. Its translation is CASTTESPHTQYF.

The chain has TRBV7-3 and TRBJ2-1; maybe TRBD2 (5 bases). The CDR3 has 16 residues. Trimming pared 4 bases from V and 0 bases from J, leaving 13 bases between. CDR1 SGHTA and CDR2 FQGTGA come from the germline V gene. CDR3 region: CASSSHGVSSYNEQFF. The CDR3 nucleotides are TGTGCCAGCAGCTCCCACGGGGTTAGCTCCTACAATGAGCAGTTCTTC.

V is TRBV9 and J is TRBJ1-2; perhaps TRBD1 as D (6 bases). Trimming removed 3 bases at V and 8 bases at J, with 14 bases between. The CDR3 runs 13 residues. Germline V gene lookup returns CDR1 SGDLS and CDR2 YYNGEE. The CDR3 sequence: CASSAAIRGGYTF. The CDR3 DNA is TGTGCCAGCAGCGCGGCAATCAGGGGAGGCTACACCTTC. The entire variable domain, with the rest obtained from reference TRBV9 and TRBJ1-2, is as follows: DSGVTQTPKHLITATGQRVTLRCSPRSGDLSVYWYQQSLDQGLQFLIQYYNGEERAKGNILERFSAQQFPDLHSELNLSSLELGDSALYFCASSAAIRGGYTFGSGTRLTVV.

V gene TRBV6-5 combines with J gene TRBJ1-4, with 9 bases identical to TRBD1. Unmatched junction bases numbered 6, after V lost 2 bases and J lost 8 bases. The CDR3 runs 15 residues. Germline V gene data show CDR1 as MNHEY and CDR2 as SVGAGI. The CDR3 region has the DNA TGTGCCAGCAGTTACGGGGACAGGGAGGCAGAAAAACTGTTTTTT. It translates to CASSYGDREAEKLFF.

The gene calls are TRBV5-1 and TRBJ2-1; possible D gene TRBD2, 5 bases. The CDR3 is made up of 15 amino acids. The V gene's germline CDR1 is SGHRS and CDR2 YFSETQ. Trimming left V 3 bases short and J 6 bases short, with 16 bases between. CDR3 loop: CASSSRAGLGNEQFF. The CDR3 DNA sequence: TGCGCCAGCAGCTCTCGCGCGGGTTTGGGCAATGAGCAGTTCTTC.

The gene calls are TRBV11-3 and TRBJ2-1; D is possibly TRBD2 (5 bases). V gave up 5 bases and J gave up 2 bases, with 10 bases separating them. The germline gives CDR1 SGHNT, CDR2 YENEEA. The CDR3 runs to 14 residues. The CDR3 sequence: CASSPSTPYNEQFF. CDR3 DNA: TGTGCCAGCAGCCCTAGCACCCCCTACAATGAGCAGTTCTTC.

The chain carries TRBV14 and TRBJ1-6, with TRBD1 identical over 9 bases. Germline values: CDR1 SGHDN, CDR2 FVKESK. The length of the CDR3 is 14 residues. Trimming at V came to 4 bases and at J to 7 bases, leaving 2 bases not matched to a gene. The CDR3 region is CASSPGQGNSPLHF. DNA of the CDR3: TGTGCCAGCAGCCCCGGACAGGGGAATTCACCCCTCCACTTT.

This clone was observed once. The rearrangement joins TRBV19 to TRBJ1-5; D is unresolved. The germline V and J ends were trimmed by 6 bases and 2 bases, with 17 bases remaining between them. The CDR3 is made up of 16 amino acids. CDR1 and CDR2 from the germline V gene are LNHDA and SQIVND (reference sequence). In nucleotides, the CDR3 is TGTGCCAGTAGCAGCCGAGCGGGCGCGGGCAATCAGCCCCAGCATTTT. Translated, it gives CASSSRAGAGNQPQHF.

The chain couples TRBV30 to TRBJ1-2; weak D call: TRBD1 (6 bases). Trimming removed 1 base from V and 4 bases from J, with 10 bases in between. Germline V gene lookup returns CDR1 GTSNPN and CDR2 SVGIG (reference sequence). The CDR3 loop spans 13 amino acids. The CDR3 DNA follows: TGTGCCTGGAGTGGGGGGACAAGCTATGGCTACACCTTC. Amino acids: CAWSGGTSYGYTF. The full variable domain, completed using reference TRBV30 and TRBJ1-2, is SQTIHQWPATLVQPVGSPLSLECTVEGTSNPNLYWYRQAAGRGLQLLFYSVGIGQISSEVPQNLSASRPQDRQFILSSKKLLLSDSGFYLCAWSGGTSYGYTFGSGTRLTVV.

This clone has just a few counts. The CDR3 DNA follows: TGCAGTGCTAGCCGGGGTCCTGAAGCTTTCTTT. This encodes CSASRGPEAFF. The chain joins TRBV20-1 to TRBJ1-1; no firm D call. Germline loops: CDR1 DFQATT, CDR2 SNEGSKA (reference sequence). Deletions cut 3 bases from V and 6 bases from J, with 8 bases between. The CDR3 is 11 amino acids.

This rearrangement joins TRBV5-8 to TRBJ1-1; D remains unclear. Trimming took 8 bases from V and 0 from J, leaving 11 bases between them. Germline V gene lookup returns CDR1 SGHTS and CDR2 YDEGEE. The CDR3 is made up of 13 amino acids. CDR3 loop: CASTTSLNTEAFF. The DNA for the CDR3 is TGTGCCAGTACCACATCGCTGAACACTGAAGCTTTCTTT.

This clone was counted only a few times. The genes are TRBV10-3 and TRBJ1-2; perhaps TRBD1 as D (5 bases). This CDR3 is 14 amino acids long. Trimming removed 6 bases at V and 2 bases at J, with 13 bases between. Germline CDR1 reads ENHRY; CDR2 reads SYGVKD. The DNA of the CDR3 is TGTGCCATCAGCCCCTCCCAGGGCAACTATGGCTACACCTTC. Protein product: CAISPSQGNYGYTF.

The chain is built from TRBV18 and TRBJ1-5; the D is unclear. The CDR3 runs 15 residues. CDR1 and CDR2 from the germline V gene are KGHSH and LQKENI. Trimming removed 0 bases from V and 0 bases from J, with 6 bases in between. This chain's CDR3 is CASSPPGSSNQPQHF. The DNA for the CDR3 is TGTGCCAGCTCACCACCCGGGAGTAGCAATCAGCCCCAGCATTTT.

This clone was recorded once. The genes are TRBV6-1 and TRBJ2-7; the match to TRBD2 covers 7 bases. Germline lookup yields CDR1 MNHNS and CDR2 SASEGT. The CDR3 loop spans 16 amino acids. Trimming at V came to 4 bases and at J to 9 bases, leaving 18 bases not matched to a gene. CDR3 bases: TGTGCCAGCAGTGGGACTAGGCTGGGGTTCCTATTTCGGCAGTACTTC. Translated, it gives CASSGTRLGFLFRQYF.

The chain carries TRBV7-2 and TRBJ1-1; 7 bases line up with TRBD1. This CDR3 has 15 amino acids. The germline V gene encodes CDR1 SGHTA and CDR2 FQGNSA. The V segment lost 5 bases and the J segment 5 bases; nucleotides outside the gene matches: 11. CDR3 amino acids: CASSRQGVVGTEAFF. Written as DNA, the CDR3 is TGTGCCAGCAGCCGGCAGGGGGTGGTAGGGACTGAAGCTTTCTTT.

This clone has a handful of counts. The chain has TRBV29-1 and TRBJ1-6; 7 nucleotides match TRBD1. The CDR3 length is 13 residues. CDR1 and CDR2 from the germline V gene are SQVTM and ANQGSEA. With V trimmed by 5 bases and J by 8 bases, 6 bases remained unmatched. For the CDR3, the DNA is TGCAGCGTTCGACAGGGCATGGATTCACCCCTCCACTTT. Its protein product is CSVRQGMDSPLHF.

The rearrangement links TRBV19 to TRBJ2-1; D is possibly TRBD2 (6 bases). V lost 3 bases and J 0 bases, leaving 12 bases between the germline ends. Germline loops: CDR1 LNHDA, CDR2 SQIVND (reference sequence). The CDR3 loop spans 16 amino acids. The CDR3 loop reads CASSMAVTSSYNEQFF. Here the CDR3 DNA reads TGTGCCAGTAGTATGGCCGTGACTAGCTCCTACAATGAGCAGTTCTTC.

This clone occurred once. The chain couples TRBV28 to TRBJ2-2; unclear D gene. The CDR3 covers 13 residues. V lost 6 bases, J lost 4 bases, and 9 bases lay in between. Per germline, CDR1 MDHEN and CDR2 SYDVKM. CDR3 coding DNA: TGTGCCAGCAGGCCCTCGGGCACCGGGGAGCTGTTTTTT. This translates into CASRPSGTGELFF.

This clone came up once. This chain links TRBV24-1 with TRBJ1-6; the D is unclear. CDR3 length: 15 amino acids. CDR1 and CDR2 (germline): KGHDR, SFDVKD. Trimming cost V 8 bases and J 0 bases, with 10 bases left between them. The CDR3 DNA sequence: TGTGCCACCACCCCGGTGAGCTCCTATAATTCACCCCTCCACTTT. Encoded protein: CATTPVSSYNSPLHF.

The chain employs TRBV6-5 and TRBJ1-2; D call uncertain. CDR1 is MNHEY and CDR2 is SVGAGI in the germline V gene. The CDR3 is 14 amino acids. V was shortened by 9 bases and J by 8 bases, with 22 bases between the two germline ends. Written as DNA, the CDR3 is TGTGCCAGTGCTTGGGAGGCCCCTATTAGGGGCTACACCTTC. Protein product: CASAWEAPIRGYTF.

The genes are TRBV7-2 and TRBJ1-2, with unresolved D. V dropped 5 bases and J dropped 4 bases, with 14 bases sitting between them. CDR3 size: 14 residues. CDR1 is SGHTA, CDR2 FQGNSA, per germline. CDR3 in amino acids: CASSVQRSGYGYTF. CDR3 nucleotide sequence: TGTGCCAGCAGCGTTCAACGGTCGGGCTATGGCTACACCTTC.